This entry is about one T cell receptor (beta chain). Its specificity is unknown. This sample was included in a study of T cells in localized non-small cell lung cancer. Regarding the study as a whole: The study found T cell clonality highest in uninvolved adjacent lung, above tumor. Elevated blood T cell density was associated with longer overall survival. Appearance in adjacent lung was seen for a median around 60 of the top 100 tumor clones. Analysis by sequencing included only one tumor region, so heterogeneity remains possible.

Assay: immunoSEQ multiplex PCR; the TCRdb copy retains only in-frame clones and omits some. In the table there are 24,000 or so clones, about nine tenths of which are singletons. The CDR3 sequence is 14 residues long. Germline CDR1 and CDR2: MNHNS and SASEGT. V lost 0 bases and J 2 bases, leaving 5 bases between the germline ends. The clonotype comes from a woman aged 40-69 years with stage I lung adenocarcinoma. The genes are TRBV6-1 and TRBJ1-5; TRBD1 might be the D (5 bases). The input for sequencing was peripheral blood, taken before any cancer treatment. In DNA, the CDR3 is TGTGCCAGCAGTGAAGCAGGGGGCAATCAGCCCCAGCATTTT. As protein: CASSEAGGNQPQHF.